The entry below gives a single TCR beta chain sequence along with its context. Relative to its sample, this clonotype is large (0.1 to 1%). Which antigen it targets is not known. Per-base quality was not reported, and no clone a single base away is much larger than it. Bulk UMI-based TCR sequencing was performed on four sorted CD4+ memory subsets (TCM, TEM, IL-7Rhigh TEMRA, IL-7R- TEMRA) to test a precursor-effector relationship among CD4 cytotoxic T cells. Cells were obtained from peripheral blood mononuclear cells that had been isolated from human blood. Sequencing relied on an Illumina MiSeq. Per the authors' processing: The Shannon-Wiener index, computed in VDJtools, was used to measure repertoire diversity. Expanded TCRbeta clonotypes were defined as those with a clonotype frequency of at least 3. TCRdb itself trimmed the public reads at Q25 with fastp, ran MiXCR and retained productive beta chains. Under each unique CDR3 protein, matching rows form one entry showing the most common genes and DNA. V and J calls and clone size were set by TCRdb, not the authors. The sample table contains several hundred distinct CDR3 sequences; only one count was recorded for under 25% of them. 30% to 45% of the sample belongs to the ten largest clones.

Including the terminal cysteine and phenylalanine, the CDR3 comprises 17 residues. CDR3 DNA only is kept here, 51 bases in frame from base 1. Relative to germline, V is 3 bases shorter and J is 1 base shorter, with 15 bases between their ends. CDR1 and CDR2 were assigned from the germline V gene as MDHEN and SYDVKM. These data belong to a study of precursors of human CD4 cytotoxic T cells (dated 2018 in TCRdb). For the wider study: In total, CD4+ memory subsets from over 13 donors went into the bulk TCR-seq analysis. TCR-seq analysis of roughly 14 donors yielded TCRalpha and TCRbeta chain sequences (table S7).

The paper as a whole reports these results and caveats: According to the authors, an observational design in humans cannot definitively determine the direction of differentiation between precursor and effector cells. Only about 95% of the 14 donors were included in some bulk TCR-seq comparisons, suggesting that not every subset was available for every donor. Compared with the TCM and TEM subsets, the IL-7Rhigh and IL-7R- TEMRA subsets had more restricted TCR repertoires, marked by lower diversity and more expanded clonotypes. Expanded effector clonotypes made up a larger fraction of IL-7Rhigh TEMRA clonotypes than of TEM or TCM clonotypes.

The sequence joins TRBV28 to TRBJ2-2; no confident D gene assignment can be made. The sequence was obtained from a human donor in good health. The sequenced sample was memory CD4+ T cells from blood (PBMCs). At the DNA level, the sequence is TGTGCCAGCAGTTTGGATTGGGCGGAGAAGAACACCGGGGAGCTGTTTTTT. The translation is CASSLDWAEKNTGELFF.